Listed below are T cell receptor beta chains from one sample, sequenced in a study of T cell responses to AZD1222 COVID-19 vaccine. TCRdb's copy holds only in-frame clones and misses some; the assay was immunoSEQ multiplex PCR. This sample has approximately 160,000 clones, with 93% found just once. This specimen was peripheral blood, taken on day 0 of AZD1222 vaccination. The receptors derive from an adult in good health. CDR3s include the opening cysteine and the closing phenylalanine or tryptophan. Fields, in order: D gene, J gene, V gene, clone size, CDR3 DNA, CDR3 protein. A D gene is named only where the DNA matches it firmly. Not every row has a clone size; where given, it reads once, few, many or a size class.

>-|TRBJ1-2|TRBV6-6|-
TGTGCCAGCACTCCACGTAACGGAGCGGGGGGCTACACCTTC
CASTPRNGAGGYTF
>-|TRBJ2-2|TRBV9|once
TGTGCCAGCAGCGTAGCATGGAGCGCGAACACCGGGGAGCTGTTTTTT
CASSVAWSANTGELFF
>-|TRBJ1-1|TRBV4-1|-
TGCGCCAGCAGCGAAGGGGCTGTTGGGACTGAAGCTTTCTTT
CASSEGAVGTEAFF
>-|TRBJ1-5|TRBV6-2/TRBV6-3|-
TGTGCCAGCAGTTACATGGACCCACAACGGCCCCAGCATTTT
CASSYMDPQRPQHF
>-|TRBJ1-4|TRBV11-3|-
TGTGCCAGCAGTCTCGGTAATAATGAAAAACTGTTTTTT
CASSLGNNEKLFF
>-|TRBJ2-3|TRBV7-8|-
TGTGCCAGCAGCCTTAGTGGGGACATCAGGACAGATACGCAGTATTTT
CASSLSGDIRTDTQYF
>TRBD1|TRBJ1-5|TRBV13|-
TGTGCCAGCAGCTTTAGGGGACAGGGGGGTGTTGAGGCCCAGCATTTT
CASSFRGQGGVEAQHF
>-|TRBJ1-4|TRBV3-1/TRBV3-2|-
TGTGCCAGCAGGTTGCAAGGAGATGAAAAACTGTTTTTT
CASRLQGDEKLFF
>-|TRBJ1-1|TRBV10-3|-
TGTGCCATCAGTGATCCCCGGTTTGAGTTGAACACTGAAGCTTTCTTT
CAISDPRFELNTEAFF
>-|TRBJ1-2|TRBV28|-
TGTGCCAGCAGTCCCCTACAGGGTGGGAGCTATGGCTACACCTTC
CASSPLQGGSYGYTF